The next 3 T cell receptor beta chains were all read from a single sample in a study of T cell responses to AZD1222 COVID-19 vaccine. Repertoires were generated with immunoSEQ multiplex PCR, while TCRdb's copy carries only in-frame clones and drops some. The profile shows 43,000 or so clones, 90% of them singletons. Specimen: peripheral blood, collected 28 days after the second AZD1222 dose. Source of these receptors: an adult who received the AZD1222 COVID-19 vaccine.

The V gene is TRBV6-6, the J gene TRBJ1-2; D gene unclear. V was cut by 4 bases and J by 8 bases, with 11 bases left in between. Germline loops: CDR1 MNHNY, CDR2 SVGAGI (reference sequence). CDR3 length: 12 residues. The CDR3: CASSFREGGYTF. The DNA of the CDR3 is TGTGCCAGCAGTTTTAGAGAGGGAGGCTACACCTTC.

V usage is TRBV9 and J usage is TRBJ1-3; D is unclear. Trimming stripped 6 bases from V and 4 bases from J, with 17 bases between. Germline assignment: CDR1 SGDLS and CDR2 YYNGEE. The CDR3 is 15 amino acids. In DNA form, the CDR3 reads TGTGCCAGCACCCCGTGGGAGGGTTCAGGAAACACCATATATTTT. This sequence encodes CASTPWEGSGNTIYF.

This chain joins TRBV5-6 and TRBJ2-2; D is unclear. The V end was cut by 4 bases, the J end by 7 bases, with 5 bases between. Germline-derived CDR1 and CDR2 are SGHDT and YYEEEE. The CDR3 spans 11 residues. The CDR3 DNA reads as TGTGCCAGCAGCGCTGGCGGGGAGCTGTTTTTT. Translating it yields CASSAGGELFF.